The 32 T cell receptor beta chains given below trace back to one sample, sequenced in a study of T cell responses to AZD1222 COVID-19 vaccine. Assay used: immunoSEQ multiplex PCR; TCRdb lists only in-frame clones, some missing. The sample shows around 170,000 clones, approximately 90% of them seen only once. The starting material was peripheral blood, obtained on day 0 of AZD1222 vaccination. The receptors come from an adult in good health.

The chain carries TRBV18 and TRBJ1-2; the match to TRBD1 covers 8 bases. This CDR3 is built from 15 residues. Germline V gives CDR1 KGHSH, CDR2 LQKENI. The J segment lost 4 bases and the V segment lost 3 bases, leaving 7 bases of the junction unmatched. This CDR3 is CASSPDQGAGYGYTF. The CDR3 DNA reads as TGTGCCAGCTCACCGGATCAGGGGGCCGGCTATGGCTACACCTTC.

For the CDR3, the DNA is TGTGCCAGCAGCTTAGGCCCAGGGTCGGGGGGCGGCTATGGCTACACCTTC. Protein product: CASSLGPGSGGGYGYTF. This chain uses TRBV7-2 with TRBJ1-2; TRBD1 is a possible D gene (6 bases). The CDR3 runs 17 residues. Between the trimmed V and J ends, which lost 1 base and 4 bases, there was a span of 19 bases. CDR1 is SGHTA and CDR2 is FQGNSA in the germline V gene.

The CDR3 reads CASSLDPGQVRNEQFF. The CDR3 nucleotides read TGTGCCAGCAGCTTAGATCCCGGACAGGTGCGTAATGAGCAGTTCTTC. The rearrangement joins TRBV11-2 to TRBJ2-1, with 7 bases fitting TRBD1. Germline V gene sequence: CDR1 SGHAT, CDR2 FQNNGV. V gave up 0 bases and J gave up 7 bases; unmatched junction bases: 9. The CDR3 is made up of 16 amino acids.

The rearrangement joins TRBV5-6 to TRBJ2-3; no reliable D call. This CDR3 contains 14 residues. Trimming took 0 bases from V and 0 from J, leaving 5 bases between them. CDR1 is SGHDT and CDR2 is YYEEEE in the germline V gene. The CDR3 reads CASSLEPSTDTQYF. CDR3 bases: TGTGCCAGCAGCTTGGAACCCAGCACAGATACGCAGTATTTT.

In DNA form, the CDR3 reads TGTGCCAGCAGCTTAGTACCCGAGGGGGGTAGGGGCTACACCTTC. Encoded protein: CASSLVPEGGRGYTF. The chain recombines TRBV7-9 with TRBJ1-2; the D gene is possibly TRBD1 (6 bases). V shed 1 base and J shed 8 bases, with 17 bases lying between them. The V gene's germline CDR1 is SEHNR and CDR2 FQNEAQ (reference sequence). This CDR3 has 15 amino acids.

The V gene is TRBV2, the J gene TRBJ2-7, with TRBD2 as a possible D gene (6 bases). The CDR3 is 14 amino acids. V lost 7 bases to trimming and J lost 7 bases, with 20 bases between them. The V gene's germline CDR1 is SNHLY and CDR2 FYNNEI. The chain's CDR3 is CASTPRLVSGEQYF. Written as DNA, the CDR3 is TGTGCCAGCACTCCGCGACTAGTTTCGGGAGAGCAGTACTTC.

The chain combines TRBV7-9 with TRBJ1-2, with a possible D match to TRBD1 (6 bases). Germline V lookup: CDR1 SEHNR, CDR2 FQNEAQ (reference sequence). The germline V and J ends were trimmed by 1 base and 4 bases, with 16 bases remaining between them. This CDR3 has 16 amino acids. The CDR3 DNA reads as TGTGCCAGCAGCTTAGATGAACAGGGTCATGGCTATGGCTACACCTTC. Translation gives CASSLDEQGHGYGYTF.

The chain is built from TRBV28 and TRBJ1-1; D is undetermined. The V and J ends lost 8 bases and 1 base respectively, with 20 bases between them. CDR3 length equals 16 residues. The germline V gene has CDR1 MDHEN and CDR2 SYDVKM. This CDR3 is CASDADLSGENTEAFF. The CDR3 nucleotides read TGTGCCAGCGATGCGGATTTATCCGGGGAGAACACTGAAGCTTTCTTT.

The V gene is TRBV5-1, the J gene TRBJ2-7; tentatively, D is TRBD1 or TRBD2 (6 bases each). The V gene lost 4 bases and the J gene lost 2 bases, with 13 bases spanning the gap. The CDR3 spans 14 residues. The V gene's germline CDR1 is SGHRS and CDR2 YFSETQ. CDR3 nucleotide sequence: TGCGCCAGCAGCGGGGGGCCAGGGGCCTACGAGCAGTACTTC. It yields the protein CASSGGPGAYEQYF.

The chain combines TRBV5-1 with TRBJ2-6; unclear D gene. The CDR3 is 15 amino acids. The germline V and J ends were trimmed by 2 bases and 0 bases, with 6 bases remaining between them. Germline V gene data show CDR1 as SGHRS and CDR2 as YFSETQ. The CDR3 loop is CASSFEVSGANVLTF. The CDR3 nucleotides are TGCGCCAGCAGCTTCGAAGTCTCTGGGGCCAACGTCCTGACTTTC.

V usage is TRBV7-9 and J usage is TRBJ2-1; D is undetermined. Between the trimmed V and J ends, which lost 4 bases and 2 bases, there was a span of 12 bases. This CDR3 is 15 amino acids long. The germline V gene encodes CDR1 SEHNR and CDR2 FQNEAQ (reference sequence). The CDR3 protein is CASSSARTTYNEQFF. CDR3 nucleotides: TGTGCCAGCAGCTCCGCCCGTACCACCTACAATGAGCAGTTCTTC. Supplemented by reference TRBV7-9 and TRBJ2-1, the full variable domain reads DTGVSQNPRHKITKRGQNVTFRCDPISEHNRLYWYRQTLGQGPEFLTYFQNEAQLEKSRLLSDRFSAERPKGSFSTLEIQRTEQGDSAMYLCASSSARTTYNEQFFGPGTRLTVL.

The rearrangement joins TRBV4-3 to TRBJ2-6, with 11 bases aligning to TRBD2. V dropped 4 bases and J dropped 4; count of bases not matched to a gene: 9. Germline assignment: CDR1 LGHNA and CDR2 YSLEER. This CDR3 region has 18 residues. The CDR3 nucleotides are TGCGCCAGCAGCCCGATTAGCGGGGGGGTTTACGGGGCCAACGTCCTGACTTTC. Residues: CASSPISGGVYGANVLTF.

The rearrangement uses TRBV12-3 or TRBV12-4 and TRBJ1-2; D may be TRBD1 (5 bases). Trimming shortened V by 4 bases and J by 8 bases, and 11 bases separated the two germline ends. The CDR3 sequence is 12 residues long. As DNA, the CDR3 is TGTGCCAGCAGTTCCCAGGGTGGGGGCTACACCTTC. This gives the protein CASSSQGGGYTF.

The chain has TRBV2 and TRBJ2-1, with 7 bases identical to TRBD1. Per the germline V gene, CDR1 is SNHLY and CDR2 is FYNNEI. The trim removed 7 bases at V and 2 bases at J, leaving 5 bases unmatched. This CDR3 is 14 amino acids long. The CDR3 reads CASTATGTYNEQFF. CDR3 sequence (DNA): TGTGCCAGCACGGCGACAGGGACCTACAATGAGCAGTTCTTC.

Only one count was recorded for this clone. The V and J genes are TRBV7-3 and TRBJ1-1; D might be TRBD1 (5 bases). The ends were cut back, 5 bases at V and 1 base at J, with 11 bases in the middle. The germline V gene has CDR1 SGHTA and CDR2 FQGTGA. This CDR3 comprises 14 residues. This CDR3 is CASSHTTENTEAFF. For the CDR3, the DNA is TGTGCCAGCAGCCATACGACAGAGAACACTGAAGCTTTCTTT.

The chain uses TRBV6-2 or TRBV6-3 and TRBJ2-1, with TRBD2 identical over 12 bases. Germline V CDR1 and CDR2: MNHEY, SVGEGT. Unmatched junction bases numbered 4, after V lost 6 bases and J lost 1 base. The CDR3 sequence is 16 residues long. CDR3 DNA sequence: TGTGCCAGCAGCAGGACTAGCGGGACGTCCTACAATGAGCAGTTCTTC. Protein product: CASSRTSGTSYNEQFF.

The CDR3 loop reads CASNPDRGDTIYF. The CDR3 nucleotides are TGTGCCAGCAACCCCGACCGAGGGGACACCATATATTTT. The chain has TRBV2 and TRBJ1-3; maybe TRBD1 (5 bases). V lost 7 bases and J 8 bases, leaving 15 bases between the germline ends. This CDR3 comprises 13 residues. The germline gives CDR1 SNHLY, CDR2 FYNNEI. Full variable domain (missing parts from reference TRBV2 and TRBJ1-3): EPEVTQTPSHQVTQMGQEVILRCVPISNHLYFYWYRQILGQKVEFLVSFYNNEISEKSEIFDDQFSVERPDGSNFTLKIRSTKLEDSAMYFCASNPDRGDTIYFGEGSWLTVV.

The J gene is TRBJ1-6, the V gene TRBV7-2; D gene uncertain. The ends were cut back, 0 bases at V and 7 bases at J, with 13 bases in the middle. There are 16 residues in the CDR3. Looked up from germline, CDR1 is SGHTA and CDR2 is FQGNSA. The CDR3 DNA is TGTGCCAGCAGCTTAGCTACCGGGATGGGGAATTCACCCCTCCACTTT. Amino acids: CASSLATGMGNSPLHF.

V gene TRBV9 combines with J gene TRBJ2-2; 14 bases are a match to TRBD2. The germline CDR1 and CDR2 sequences are SGDLS and YYNGEE. Unmatched junction bases numbered 8, after V lost 4 bases and J lost 6 bases. The CDR3 covers 17 residues. CDR3 nucleotides: TGTGCCAGCAGCCCGGGACTAGCGGGAGCCTCCGCCGGGGAGCTGTTTTTT. It yields the protein CASSPGLAGASAGELFF.

This clone has just one count. This chain links TRBV27 with TRBJ1-5; D not certain. The V gene's germline CDR1 is MNHEY and CDR2 SMNVEV (reference sequence). This CDR3 spans 12 amino acids. V was shortened by 6 bases and J by 2 bases, with 5 bases between the two germline ends. The CDR3 sequence is CASSHGNQPQHF. CDR3 DNA sequence: TGTGCCAGCAGCCATGGCAATCAGCCCCAGCATTTT.

This clone has just one count. The chain combines TRBV9 with TRBJ2-3, with TRBD2 as a possible D gene (5 bases). The germline gives CDR1 SGDLS, CDR2 YYNGEE. The V end was cut by 2 bases, the J end by 7 bases, with 11 bases between. The CDR3 runs 13 residues. CDR3 coding DNA: TGTGCCAGCAGCGTCGCACTAGGGAATACGCAGTATTTT. Residues: CASSVALGNTQYF. Filled out from reference TRBV9 and TRBJ2-3, the complete variable domain reads DSGVTQTPKHLITATGQRVTLRCSPRSGDLSVYWYQQSLDQGLQFLIQYYNGEERAKGNILERFSAQQFPDLHSELNLSSLELGDSALYFCASSVALGNTQYFGPGTRLTVL.

V gene TRBV7-9 combines with J gene TRBJ1-5; a possible D gene is TRBD1 (5 bases). Germline assignment: CDR1 SEHNR and CDR2 FQNEAQ (reference sequence). Trimming cost V 4 bases and J 9 bases, with 16 bases left between them. This CDR3 contains 14 residues. CDR3 sequence reads: CASSSGTSVGPQHF. The CDR3 DNA follows: TGTGCCAGCAGCTCGGGGACCTCGGTTGGGCCCCAGCATTTT. Using reference TRBV7-9 and TRBJ1-5 for the parts outside the CDR3, the full variable domain is DTGVSQNPRHKITKRGQNVTFRCDPISEHNRLYWYRQTLGQGPEFLTYFQNEAQLEKSRLLSDRFSAERPKGSFSTLEIQRTEQGDSAMYLCASSSGTSVGPQHFGDGTRLSIL.

The V and J genes are TRBV19 and TRBJ2-7; D remains ambiguous. The CDR3 is made up of 14 amino acids. V was shortened by 3 bases and J by 2 bases, with 11 bases between the two germline ends. Germline V CDR1 and CDR2: LNHDA, SQIVND (reference sequence). CDR3 bases: TGTGCCAGTAGTATTTTCGGTGAGACCTACGAGCAGTACTTC. Amino acids: CASSIFGETYEQYF.

The chain is built from TRBV29-1 and TRBJ1-4, with D uncertain. Trimming shortened V by 4 bases and J by 8 bases, and 11 bases separated the two germline ends. The V gene's germline CDR1 is SQVTM and CDR2 ANQGSEA. The length of the CDR3 is 12 residues. In DNA, the CDR3 is TGCAGCGTTGGACGACCAAGCGAAAAACTGTTTTTT. Protein: CSVGRPSEKLFF.

The V and J genes are TRBV10-3 and TRBJ2-5; 7 bases match TRBD2. Germline V CDR1 and CDR2: ENHRY, SYGVKD. CDR3 length equals 14 residues. V was pared by 2 bases and J by 7 bases, with 7 bases of the junction left unmatched. CDR3 region: CAISEELAVVTQYF. The CDR3, as DNA: TGTGCCATCAGTGAGGAGCTAGCGGTAGTGACCCAGTACTTC.

The chain joins TRBV27 to TRBJ1-5; D is unclear. The ends were cut back, 2 bases at V and 0 bases at J, with 5 bases in the middle. Germline V gene sequence: CDR1 MNHEY, CDR2 SMNVEV (reference sequence). The CDR3 runs to 14 residues. Here the CDR3 reads CASSLVSSNQPQHF. The CDR3 nucleotides are TGTGCCAGCAGTTTAGTCTCTAGCAATCAGCCCCAGCATTTT.

The gene calls are TRBV7-9 and TRBJ1-1, with D hard to call. This CDR3 comprises 15 residues. Trimming removed 4 bases from V and 0 bases from J, with 12 bases in between. The germline CDR1 and CDR2 sequences are SEHNR and FQNEAQ (reference sequence). The CDR3 loop reads CASSSRGPMNTEAFF. For the CDR3, the DNA is TGTGCCAGCAGCTCCCGCGGGCCCATGAACACTGAAGCTTTCTTT.

The chain recombines TRBV7-9 with TRBJ1-3; a possible D gene is TRBD1 (5 bases). This CDR3 is built from 14 residues. V lost 8 bases and J lost 9, with 20 bases in between. From germline, CDR1 is SEHNR and CDR2 FQNEAQ (reference sequence). CDR3 in amino acids: CASGIQEAGGTIYF. DNA for the CDR3: TGTGCCAGCGGGATTCAGGAGGCTGGGGGCACCATATATTTT.

The chain uses TRBV11-2 and TRBJ1-2, with D unresolved. In germline, CDR1 is SGHAT, CDR2 FQNNGV. The CDR3 contains 12 residues. Trimming took off 2 bases at V and 8 bases at J, with 9 bases between the two ends. The CDR3 region is CASSLRGWGYTF. The DNA of the CDR3 is TGTGCCAGCAGCTTACGGGGTTGGGGCTACACCTTC.

This sequence joins TRBV12-3 or TRBV12-4 and TRBJ1-2; D perhaps matches TRBD1 (5 bases). This CDR3 has 13 amino acids. Deletions cut 3 bases from V and 3 bases from J, with 8 bases between. CDR3 DNA sequence: TGTGCCAGCAGTTTGGGGGTTTACTATGGCTACACCTTC. This translates into CASSLGVYYGYTF.

The chain joins TRBV19 to TRBJ2-1; TRBD2 agrees at 7 bases. J was trimmed by 3 bases and V by 4 bases; bases with no gene match: 6. Germline-derived CDR1 and CDR2 are LNHDA and SQIVND (reference sequence). This CDR3 has 15 amino acids. The CDR3 sequence is CASSRSGLDYNEQFF. For the CDR3, the DNA is TGTGCCAGTAGTAGAAGCGGACTAGACTACAATGAGCAGTTCTTC.

The V call is TRBV9, the J call TRBJ1-2; a weak D match, TRBD1 (5 bases). Germline loops: CDR1 SGDLS, CDR2 YYNGEE. The CDR3 consists of 13 residues. Trimming cost V 2 bases and J 8 bases, with 13 bases left between them. The CDR3 DNA is TGTGCCAGCAGCGTGGCCGGGGACGAGGGCTACACCTTC. This gives the protein CASSVAGDEGYTF.